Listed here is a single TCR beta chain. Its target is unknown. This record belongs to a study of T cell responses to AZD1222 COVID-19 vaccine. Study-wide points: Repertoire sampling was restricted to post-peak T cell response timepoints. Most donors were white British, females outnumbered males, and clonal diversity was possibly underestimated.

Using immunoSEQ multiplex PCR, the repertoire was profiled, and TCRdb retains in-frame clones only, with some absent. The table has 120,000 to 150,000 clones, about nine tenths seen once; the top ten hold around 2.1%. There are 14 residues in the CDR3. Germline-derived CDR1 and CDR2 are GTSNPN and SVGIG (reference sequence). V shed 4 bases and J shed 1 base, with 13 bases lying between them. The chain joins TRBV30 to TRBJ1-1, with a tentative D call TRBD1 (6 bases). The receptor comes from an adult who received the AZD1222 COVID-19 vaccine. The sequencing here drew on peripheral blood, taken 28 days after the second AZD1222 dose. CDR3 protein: CAWNSGQQNTEAFF. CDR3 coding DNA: TGTGCCTGGAATTCGGGACAACAGAACACTGAAGCTTTCTTT.